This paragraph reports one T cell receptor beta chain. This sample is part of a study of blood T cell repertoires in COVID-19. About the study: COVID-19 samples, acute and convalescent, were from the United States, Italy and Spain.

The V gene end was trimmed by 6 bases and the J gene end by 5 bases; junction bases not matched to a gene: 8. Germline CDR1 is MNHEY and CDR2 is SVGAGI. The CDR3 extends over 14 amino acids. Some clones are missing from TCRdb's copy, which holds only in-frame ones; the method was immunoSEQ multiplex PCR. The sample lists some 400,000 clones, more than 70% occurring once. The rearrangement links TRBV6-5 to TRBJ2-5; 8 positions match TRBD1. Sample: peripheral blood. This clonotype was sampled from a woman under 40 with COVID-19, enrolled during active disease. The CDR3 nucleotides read TGTGCCAGCAGATTGACAGGGGATAGGGAGACCCAGTACTTC. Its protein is CASRLTGDRETQYF.